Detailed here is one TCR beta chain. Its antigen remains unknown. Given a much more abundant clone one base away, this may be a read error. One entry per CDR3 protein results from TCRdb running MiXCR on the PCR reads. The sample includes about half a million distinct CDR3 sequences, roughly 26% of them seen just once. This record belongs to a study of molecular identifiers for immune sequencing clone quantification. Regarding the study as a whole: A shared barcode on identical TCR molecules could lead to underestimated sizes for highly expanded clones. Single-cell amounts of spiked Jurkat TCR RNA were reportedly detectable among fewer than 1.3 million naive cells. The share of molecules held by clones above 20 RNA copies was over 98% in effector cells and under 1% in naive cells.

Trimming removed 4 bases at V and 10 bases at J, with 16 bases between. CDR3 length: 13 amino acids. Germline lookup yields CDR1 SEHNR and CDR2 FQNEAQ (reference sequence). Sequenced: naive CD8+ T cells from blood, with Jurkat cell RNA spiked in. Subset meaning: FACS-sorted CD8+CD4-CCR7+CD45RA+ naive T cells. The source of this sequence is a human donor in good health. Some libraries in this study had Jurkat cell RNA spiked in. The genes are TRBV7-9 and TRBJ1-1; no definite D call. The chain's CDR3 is CASSSSDVLVAFF. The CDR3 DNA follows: TGTGCCAGCAGCTCATCAGATGTGCTTGTAGCTTTCTTT.